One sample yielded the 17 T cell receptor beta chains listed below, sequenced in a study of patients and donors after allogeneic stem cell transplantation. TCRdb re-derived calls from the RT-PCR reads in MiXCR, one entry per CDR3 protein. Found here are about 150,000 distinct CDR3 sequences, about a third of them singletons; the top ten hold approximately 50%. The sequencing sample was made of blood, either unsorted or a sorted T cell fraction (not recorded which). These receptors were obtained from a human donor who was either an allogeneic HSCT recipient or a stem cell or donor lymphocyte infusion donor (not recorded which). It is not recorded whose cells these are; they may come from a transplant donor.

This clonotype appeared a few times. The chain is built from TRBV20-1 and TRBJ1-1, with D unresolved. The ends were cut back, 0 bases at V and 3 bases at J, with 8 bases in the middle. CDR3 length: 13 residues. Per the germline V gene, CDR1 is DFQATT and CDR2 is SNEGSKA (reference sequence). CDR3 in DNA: TGCAGTGCTAGAGAAGTAGATGACACTGAAGCTTTCTTT. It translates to CSAREVDDTEAFF.

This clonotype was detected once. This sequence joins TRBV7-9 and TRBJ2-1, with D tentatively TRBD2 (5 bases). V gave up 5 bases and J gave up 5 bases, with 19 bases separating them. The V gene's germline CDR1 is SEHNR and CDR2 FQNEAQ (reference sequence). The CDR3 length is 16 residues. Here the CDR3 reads CASSPPWAGGDNEQFF. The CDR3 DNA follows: TGTGCCAGCAGCCCGCCCTGGGCAGGAGGTGACAATGAGCAGTTCTTC.

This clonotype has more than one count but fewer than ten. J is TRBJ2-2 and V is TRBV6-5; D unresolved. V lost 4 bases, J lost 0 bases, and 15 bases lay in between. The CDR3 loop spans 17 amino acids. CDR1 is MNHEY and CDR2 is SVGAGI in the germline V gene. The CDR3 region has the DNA TGTGCCAGCAGTTGGGCAGGTGGGCGCGCGAACACCGGGGAGCTGTTTTTT. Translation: CASSWAGGRANTGELFF.

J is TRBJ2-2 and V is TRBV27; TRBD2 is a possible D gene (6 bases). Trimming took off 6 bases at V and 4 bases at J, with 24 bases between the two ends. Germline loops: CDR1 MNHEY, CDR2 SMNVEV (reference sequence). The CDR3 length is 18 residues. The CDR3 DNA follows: TGTGCCAGCAGCACAGCCAGGTTTGGGGGACTTTCCACCGGGGAGCTGTTTTTT. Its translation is CASSTARFGGLSTGELFF.

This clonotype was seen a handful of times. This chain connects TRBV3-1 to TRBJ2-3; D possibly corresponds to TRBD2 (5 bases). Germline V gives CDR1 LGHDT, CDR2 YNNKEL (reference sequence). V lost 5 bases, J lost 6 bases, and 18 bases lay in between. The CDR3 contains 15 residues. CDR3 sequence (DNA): TGTGCCAGCAGCGCTGAGCTACCGGGGTCGGATACGCAGTATTTT. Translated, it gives CASSAELPGSDTQYF.

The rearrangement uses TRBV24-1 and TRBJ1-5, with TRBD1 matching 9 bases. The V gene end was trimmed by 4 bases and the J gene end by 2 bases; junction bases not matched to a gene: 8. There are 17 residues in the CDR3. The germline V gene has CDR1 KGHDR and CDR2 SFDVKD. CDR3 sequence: CATSETPTGGRNQPQHF. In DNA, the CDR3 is TGTGCCACCAGTGAAACCCCGACAGGGGGACGCAATCAGCCCCAGCATTTT.

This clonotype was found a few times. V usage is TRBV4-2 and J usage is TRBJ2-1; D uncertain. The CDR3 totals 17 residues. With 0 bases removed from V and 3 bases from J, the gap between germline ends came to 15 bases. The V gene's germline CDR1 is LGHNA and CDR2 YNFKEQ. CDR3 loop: CASSQDEVRWSYNEQFF. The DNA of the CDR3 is TGTGCCAGCAGCCAAGATGAAGTCCGGTGGAGCTACAATGAGCAGTTCTTC.

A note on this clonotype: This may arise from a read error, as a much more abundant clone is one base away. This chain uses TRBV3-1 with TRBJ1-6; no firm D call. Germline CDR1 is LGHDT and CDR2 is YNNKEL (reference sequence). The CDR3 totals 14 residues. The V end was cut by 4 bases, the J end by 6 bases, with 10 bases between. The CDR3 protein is CASSLVETNSPLHF. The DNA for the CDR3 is TGTGCCAGCAGCCTAGTAGAAACTAATTCACCCCTCCACTTT. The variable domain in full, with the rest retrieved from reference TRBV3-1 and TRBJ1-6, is DTAVSQTPKYLVTQMGNDKSIKCEQNLGHDTMYWYKQDSKKFLKIMFSYNNKELIINETVPNRFSPKSPDKAHLNLHINSLELGDSAVYFCASSLVETNSPLHFGNGTRLTVT.

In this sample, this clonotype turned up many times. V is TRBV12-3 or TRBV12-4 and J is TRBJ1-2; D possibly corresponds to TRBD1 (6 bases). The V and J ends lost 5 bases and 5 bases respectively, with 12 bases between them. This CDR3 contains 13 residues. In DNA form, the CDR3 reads TGTGCCAGCAGTGCGCAGGGGACTTATGGCTACACCTTC. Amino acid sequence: CASSAQGTYGYTF.

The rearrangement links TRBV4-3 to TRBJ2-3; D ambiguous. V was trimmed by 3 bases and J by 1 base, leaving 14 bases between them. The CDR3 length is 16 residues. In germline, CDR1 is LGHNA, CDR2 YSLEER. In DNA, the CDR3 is TGCGCCAGCAGCCAGCATGACTTGGTGCGCACAGATACGCAGTATTTT. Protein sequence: CASSQHDLVRTDTQYF.

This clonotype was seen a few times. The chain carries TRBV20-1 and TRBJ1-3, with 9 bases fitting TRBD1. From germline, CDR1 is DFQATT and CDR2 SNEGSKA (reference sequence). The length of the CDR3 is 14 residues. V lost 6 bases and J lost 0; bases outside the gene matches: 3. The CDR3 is CSAGTGYSGNTIYF. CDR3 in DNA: TGCAGTGCCGGGACAGGGTACTCTGGAAACACCATATATTTT.

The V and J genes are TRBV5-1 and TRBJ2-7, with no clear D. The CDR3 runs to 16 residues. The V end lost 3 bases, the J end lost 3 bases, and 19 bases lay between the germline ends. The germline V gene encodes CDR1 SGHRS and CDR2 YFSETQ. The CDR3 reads CASSSPADGVYYEQYF. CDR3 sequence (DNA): TGCGCCAGCAGCTCCCCCGCGGACGGTGTGTACTACGAGCAGTACTTC. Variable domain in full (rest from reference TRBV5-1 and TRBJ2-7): KAGVTQTPRYLIKTRGQQVTLSCSPISGHRSVSWYQQTPGQGLQFLFEYFSETQRNKGNFPGRFSGRQFSNSRSEMNVSTLELGDSALYLCASSSPADGVYYEQYFGPGTRLTVT.

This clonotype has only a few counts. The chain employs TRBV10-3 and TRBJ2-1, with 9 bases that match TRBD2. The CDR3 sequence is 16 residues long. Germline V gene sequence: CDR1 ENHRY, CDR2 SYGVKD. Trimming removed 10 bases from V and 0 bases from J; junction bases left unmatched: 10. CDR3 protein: CASGSLAGDSYNEQFF. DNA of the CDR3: TGTGCCAGCGGATCCTTAGCGGGGGACTCCTACAATGAGCAGTTCTTC.

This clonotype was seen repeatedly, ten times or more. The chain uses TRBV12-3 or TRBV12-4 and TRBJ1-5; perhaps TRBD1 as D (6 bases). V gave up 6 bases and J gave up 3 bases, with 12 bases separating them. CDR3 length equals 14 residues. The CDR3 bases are TGTGCCAGCAGCCTGACAGGCATCAATCAGCCCCAGCATTTT. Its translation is CASSLTGINQPQHF.

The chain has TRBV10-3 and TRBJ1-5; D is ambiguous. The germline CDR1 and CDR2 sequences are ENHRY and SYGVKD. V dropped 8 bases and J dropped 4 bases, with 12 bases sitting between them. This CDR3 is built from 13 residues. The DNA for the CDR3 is TGTGCCATCGGGTCTTGGGGAAATCAGCCCCAGCATTTT. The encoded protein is CAIGSWGNQPQHF.

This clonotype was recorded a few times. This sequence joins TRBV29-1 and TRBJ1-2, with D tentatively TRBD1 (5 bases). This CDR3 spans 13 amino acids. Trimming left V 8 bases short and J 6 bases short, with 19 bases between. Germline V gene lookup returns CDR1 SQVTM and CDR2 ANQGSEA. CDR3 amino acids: CSIPPGGEDGYTF. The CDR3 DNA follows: TGCAGCATACCGCCGGGGGGTGAGGATGGCTACACCTTC.

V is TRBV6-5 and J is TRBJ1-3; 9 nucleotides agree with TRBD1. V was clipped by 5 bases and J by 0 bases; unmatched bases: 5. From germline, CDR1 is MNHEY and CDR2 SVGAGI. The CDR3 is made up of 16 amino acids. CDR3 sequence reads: CASSRQGVTSGNTIYF. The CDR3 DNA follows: TGTGCCAGCAGTCGACAGGGGGTGACCTCTGGAAACACCATATATTTT.